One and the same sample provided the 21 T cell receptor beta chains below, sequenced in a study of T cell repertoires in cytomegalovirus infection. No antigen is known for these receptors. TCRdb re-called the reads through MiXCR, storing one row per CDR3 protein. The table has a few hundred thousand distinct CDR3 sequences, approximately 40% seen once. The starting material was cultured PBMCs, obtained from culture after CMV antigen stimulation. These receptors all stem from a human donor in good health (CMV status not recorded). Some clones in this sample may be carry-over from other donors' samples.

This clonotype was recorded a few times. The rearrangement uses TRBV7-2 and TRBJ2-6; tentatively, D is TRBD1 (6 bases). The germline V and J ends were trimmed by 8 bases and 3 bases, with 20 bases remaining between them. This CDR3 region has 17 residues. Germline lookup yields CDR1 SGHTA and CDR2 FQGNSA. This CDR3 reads CASSLGRGSGGANVLTF. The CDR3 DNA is TGTGCCAGCTCCCTCGGCAGGGGATCCGGTGGGGCCAACGTCCTGACTTTC.

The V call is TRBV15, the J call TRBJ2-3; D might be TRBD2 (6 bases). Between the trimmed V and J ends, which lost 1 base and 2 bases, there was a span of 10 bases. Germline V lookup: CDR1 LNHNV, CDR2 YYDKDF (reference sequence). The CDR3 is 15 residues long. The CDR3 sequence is CATSRGGDPTDTQYF. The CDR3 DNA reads TGTGCCACCAGCAGAGGGGGGGACCCCACAGATACGCAGTATTTT.

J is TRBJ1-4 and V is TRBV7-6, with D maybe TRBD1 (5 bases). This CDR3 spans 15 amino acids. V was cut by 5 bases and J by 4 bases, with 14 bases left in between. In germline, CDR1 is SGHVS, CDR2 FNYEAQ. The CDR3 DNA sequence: TGTGCCAGCAGCAGACCAGGGTCAAGTAATGAAAAACTGTTTTTT. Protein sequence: CASSRPGSSNEKLFF.

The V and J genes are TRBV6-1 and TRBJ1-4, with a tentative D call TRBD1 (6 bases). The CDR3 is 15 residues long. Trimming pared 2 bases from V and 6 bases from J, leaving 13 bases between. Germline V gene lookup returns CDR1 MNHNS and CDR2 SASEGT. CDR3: CASSESSRGDEKLFF. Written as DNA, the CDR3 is TGTGCCAGCAGTGAATCAAGCAGGGGAGATGAAAAACTGTTTTTT.

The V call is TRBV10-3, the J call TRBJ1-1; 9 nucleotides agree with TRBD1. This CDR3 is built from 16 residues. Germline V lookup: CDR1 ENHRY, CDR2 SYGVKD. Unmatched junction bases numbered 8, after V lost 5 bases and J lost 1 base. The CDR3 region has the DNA TGTGCCATCAGTATGGGACAGGGAGAGGGGAACACTGAAGCTTTCTTT. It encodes CAISMGQGEGNTEAFF.

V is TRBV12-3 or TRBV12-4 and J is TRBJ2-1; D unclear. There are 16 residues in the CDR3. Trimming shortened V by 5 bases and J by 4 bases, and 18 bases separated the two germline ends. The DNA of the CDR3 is TGTGCCAGCAGTCCTCCGACGCTCGGGCCGTACAATGAGCAGTTCTTC. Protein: CASSPPTLGPYNEQFF.

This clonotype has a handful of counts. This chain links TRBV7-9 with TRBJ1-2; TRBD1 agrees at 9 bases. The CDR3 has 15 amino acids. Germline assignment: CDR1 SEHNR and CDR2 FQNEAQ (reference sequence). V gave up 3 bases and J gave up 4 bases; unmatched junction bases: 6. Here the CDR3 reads CASSFPDRGVYGYTF. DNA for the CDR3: TGTGCCAGCAGCTTTCCGGACAGGGGAGTCTATGGCTACACCTTC.

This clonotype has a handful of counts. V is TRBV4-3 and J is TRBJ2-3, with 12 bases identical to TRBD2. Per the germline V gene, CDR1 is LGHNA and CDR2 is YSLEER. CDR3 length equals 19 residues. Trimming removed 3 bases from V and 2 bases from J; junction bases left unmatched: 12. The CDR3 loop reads CASSHRYGLAGINTDTQYF. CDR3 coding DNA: TGCGCCAGCAGCCACCGATACGGACTAGCGGGAATCAACACAGATACGCAGTATTTT.

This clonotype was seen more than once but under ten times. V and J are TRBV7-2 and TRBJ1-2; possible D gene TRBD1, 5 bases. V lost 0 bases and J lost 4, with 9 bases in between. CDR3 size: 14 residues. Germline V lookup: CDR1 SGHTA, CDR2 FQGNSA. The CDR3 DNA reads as TGTGCCAGCAGCTTAGCCCGACAGACCTATGGCTACACCTTC. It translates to CASSLARQTYGYTF.

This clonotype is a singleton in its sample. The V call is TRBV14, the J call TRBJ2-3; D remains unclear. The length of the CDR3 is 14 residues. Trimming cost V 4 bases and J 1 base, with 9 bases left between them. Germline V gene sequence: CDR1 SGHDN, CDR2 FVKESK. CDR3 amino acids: CASSRRVGTDTQYF. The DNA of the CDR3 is TGTGCCAGCAGCCGTCGAGTCGGCACAGATACGCAGTATTTT.

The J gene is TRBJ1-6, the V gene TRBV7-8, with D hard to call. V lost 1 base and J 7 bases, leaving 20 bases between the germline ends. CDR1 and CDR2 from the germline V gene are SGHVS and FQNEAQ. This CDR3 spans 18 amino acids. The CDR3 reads CASSLVSGPGASNSPLHF. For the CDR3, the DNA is TGTGCCAGCAGCTTAGTATCTGGCCCAGGTGCCTCCAATTCACCCCTCCACTTT.

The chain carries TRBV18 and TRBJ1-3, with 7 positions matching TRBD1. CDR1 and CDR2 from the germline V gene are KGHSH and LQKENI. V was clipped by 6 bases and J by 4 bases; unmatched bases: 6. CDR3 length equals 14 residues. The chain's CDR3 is CASSTRDSGNTIYF. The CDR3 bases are TGTGCCAGCTCTACCAGGGACAGCGGAAACACCATATATTTT.

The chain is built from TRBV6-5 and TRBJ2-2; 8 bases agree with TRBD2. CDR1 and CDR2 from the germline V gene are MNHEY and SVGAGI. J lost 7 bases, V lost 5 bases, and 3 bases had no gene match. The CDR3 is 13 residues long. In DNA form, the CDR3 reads TGTGCCAGCAGTCGGGGGGGGAGCGGGGAGCTGTTTTTT. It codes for CASSRGGSGELFF.

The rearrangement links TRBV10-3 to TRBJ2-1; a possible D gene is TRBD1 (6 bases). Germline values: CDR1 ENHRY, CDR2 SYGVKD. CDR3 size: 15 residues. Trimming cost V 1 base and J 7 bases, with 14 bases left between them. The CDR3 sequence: CAISEWGQGSNEQFF. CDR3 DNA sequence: TGTGCCATCAGTGAGTGGGGGCAGGGGTCGAATGAGCAGTTCTTC.

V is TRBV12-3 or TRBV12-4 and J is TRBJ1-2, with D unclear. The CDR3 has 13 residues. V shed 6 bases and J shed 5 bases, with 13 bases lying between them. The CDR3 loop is CASSRYSKYGYTF. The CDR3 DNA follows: TGTGCCAGCAGCAGATATAGCAAGTATGGCTACACCTTC.

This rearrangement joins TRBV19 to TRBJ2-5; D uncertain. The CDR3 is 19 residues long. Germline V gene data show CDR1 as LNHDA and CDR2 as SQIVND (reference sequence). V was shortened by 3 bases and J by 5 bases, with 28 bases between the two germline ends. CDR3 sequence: CASSIWFLGRPDLLETQYF. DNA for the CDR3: TGTGCCAGTAGTATTTGGTTCTTGGGCAGGCCCGACCTCCTGGAGACCCAGTACTTC.

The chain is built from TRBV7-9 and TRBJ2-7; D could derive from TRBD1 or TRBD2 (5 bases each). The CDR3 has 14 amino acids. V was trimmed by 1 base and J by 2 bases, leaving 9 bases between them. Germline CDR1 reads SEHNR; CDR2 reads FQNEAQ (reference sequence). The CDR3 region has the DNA TGTGCCAGCAGCTTAGGGGGGTCCGCCTACGAGCAGTACTTC. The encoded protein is CASSLGGSAYEQYF.

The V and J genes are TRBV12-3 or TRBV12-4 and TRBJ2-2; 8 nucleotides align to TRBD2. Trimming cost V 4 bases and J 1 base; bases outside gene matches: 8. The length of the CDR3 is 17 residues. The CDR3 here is CASSYLGLAGNTGELFF. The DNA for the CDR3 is TGTGCCAGCAGTTACCTTGGTCTAGCGGGGAACACCGGGGAGCTGTTTTTT.

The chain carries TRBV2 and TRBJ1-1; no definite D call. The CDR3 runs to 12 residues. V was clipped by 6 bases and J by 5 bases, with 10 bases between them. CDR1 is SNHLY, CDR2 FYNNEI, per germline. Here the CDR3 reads CASRVVWTEAFF. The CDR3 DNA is TGTGCCAGCAGGGTAGTCTGGACTGAAGCTTTCTTT.

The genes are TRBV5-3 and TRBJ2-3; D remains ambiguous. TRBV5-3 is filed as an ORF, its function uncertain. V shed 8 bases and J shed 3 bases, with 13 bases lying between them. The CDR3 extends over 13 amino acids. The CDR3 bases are TGTGCCAGCAGCCCGTTTGGGACAGATACGCAGTATTTT. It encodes CASSPFGTDTQYF.

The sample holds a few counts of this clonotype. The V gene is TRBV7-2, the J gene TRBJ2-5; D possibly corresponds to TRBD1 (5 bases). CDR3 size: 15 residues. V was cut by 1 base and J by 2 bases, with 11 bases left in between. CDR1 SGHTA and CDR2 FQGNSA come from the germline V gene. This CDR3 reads CASSLVVRDQETQYF. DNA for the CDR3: TGTGCCAGCAGCTTAGTGGTCAGGGATCAAGAGACCCAGTACTTC.